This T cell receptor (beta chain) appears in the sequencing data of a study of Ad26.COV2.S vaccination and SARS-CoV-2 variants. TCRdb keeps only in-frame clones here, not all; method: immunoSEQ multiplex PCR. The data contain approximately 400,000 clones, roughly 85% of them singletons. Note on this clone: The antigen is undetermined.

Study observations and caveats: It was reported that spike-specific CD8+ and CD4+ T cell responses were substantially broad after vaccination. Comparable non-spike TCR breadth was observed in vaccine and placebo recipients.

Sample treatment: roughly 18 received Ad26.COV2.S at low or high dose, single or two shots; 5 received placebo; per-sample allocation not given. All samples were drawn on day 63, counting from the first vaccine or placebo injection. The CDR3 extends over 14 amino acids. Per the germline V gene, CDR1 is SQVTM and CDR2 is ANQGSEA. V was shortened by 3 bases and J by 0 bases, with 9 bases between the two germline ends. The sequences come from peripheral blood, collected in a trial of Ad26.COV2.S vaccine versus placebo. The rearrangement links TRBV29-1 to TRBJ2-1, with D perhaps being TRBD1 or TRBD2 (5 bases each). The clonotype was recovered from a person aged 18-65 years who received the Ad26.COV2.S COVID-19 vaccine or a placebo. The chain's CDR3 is CSVDNGGSYNEQFF. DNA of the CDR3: TGCAGCGTTGATAATGGGGGCTCCTACAATGAGCAGTTCTTC.